The present T cell receptor (beta chain) was sequenced within a study of T cells in tuberculosis. On the study more broadly: IGRA-negative adolescents, IGRA-positive adolescents with latent tuberculosis and adults with active tuberculosis formed this South African cohort. PBMC were archived before or within 7 days of starting treatment.

Time point indicated: new active TB diagnosis, blood taken before or within 7 days of starting treatment. Unsorted cryopreserved PBMC were sequenced, averaging approximately 100,000 T cells per clinical donor. Overall study results and limits: The TCR-beta difference was not significant; alpha differences partly reflected length.

The table came from immunoSEQ multiplex PCR; TCRdb's copy has only in-frame clones and leaves some out. The sample carries under 45,000 clones, about 91% recorded once. For this clone: Its antigen is unidentified.

Sequenced material: PBMCs, taken at tuberculosis diagnosis. This clonotype originated in an adult with tuberculosis.

CDR3 region: CASGLWDSAPYNEQFF. As DNA, the CDR3 is TGTGCCAGCGGGTTGTGGGACAGTGCCCCTTACAATGAGCAGTTCTTC. The chain has TRBV27 and TRBJ2-1, with 7 bases that match TRBD1. There are 16 residues in the CDR3. Germline V gives CDR1 MNHEY, CDR2 SMNVEV (reference sequence). Losses at the gene ends were 8 bases for V and 4 bases for J; bases not matched to a gene: 14.